These 5 T cell receptor beta chains were sequenced from one sample in a study of blood T cell repertoires in COVID-19. The repertoire was sequenced with immunoSEQ multiplex PCR; TCRdb's copy has only in-frame clones and lacks some. The repertoire holds 200,000 to 250,000 clones, roughly 86% seen once, with approximately 12% in the top ten. The sample taken for sequencing was peripheral blood. The receptors stem from a woman aged 40 to 50 with acute or convalescent COVID-19.

For the CDR3, the DNA is TGTGCCAGCAGTCCACTAGGGACCCAGTACTTC. It yields the protein CASSPLGTQYF. The genes are TRBV27 and TRBJ2-5; TRBD2 might be the D (5 bases). The germline V gene encodes CDR1 MNHEY and CDR2 SMNVEV (reference sequence). V lost 5 bases, J lost 7 bases, and 8 bases lay in between. There are 11 residues in the CDR3.

The V and J genes are TRBV7-9 and TRBJ2-7, with TRBD2 as a possible D gene (6 bases). The germline V gene has CDR1 SEHNR and CDR2 FQNEAQ (reference sequence). The CDR3 is 16 residues long. V was pared by 5 bases and J by 2 bases, with 19 bases between. The CDR3 nucleotides are TGTGCCAGCAGCAACCTCCGGACGCGGGACCCCTACGAGCAGTACTTC. Translation: CASSNLRTRDPYEQYF.

The chain links TRBV27 to TRBJ2-6, with D perhaps matching TRBD2 (5 bases). The CDR3 sequence is 16 residues long. CDR1 MNHEY and CDR2 SMNVEV come from the germline V gene (reference sequence). V was cut by 5 bases and J by 1 base, with 12 bases left in between. Here the CDR3 DNA reads TGTGCCAGCAGTCCCCGGGGTGAGTCTGGGGCCAACGTCCTGACTTTC. The encoded protein is CASSPRGESGANVLTF.

This clone was picked up one time. The chain couples TRBV5-1 to TRBJ1-2; no reliable D call. Between the trimmed V and J ends, which lost 1 base and 4 bases, there was a span of 11 bases. CDR1 is SGHRS, CDR2 YFSETQ, per germline. The length of the CDR3 is 14 residues. CDR3 amino acids: CASSLRERGYGYTF. For the CDR3, the DNA is TGCGCCAGCAGCTTGCGGGAGAGAGGCTATGGCTACACCTTC. The full variable domain, rest sourced from reference TRBV5-1 and TRBJ1-2, is KAGVTQTPRYLIKTRGQQVTLSCSPISGHRSVSWYQQTPGQGLQFLFEYFSETQRNKGNFPGRFSGRQFSNSRSEMNVSTLELGDSALYLCASSLRERGYGYTFGSGTRLTVV.

The V and J genes are TRBV6-5 and TRBJ2-2; D is possibly TRBD2 (5 bases). Germline assignment: CDR1 MNHEY and CDR2 SVGAGI. V shed 2 bases and J shed 0 bases, with 10 bases lying between them. The CDR3 length is 16 residues. The CDR3 spells CASSYEGTSNTGELFF. The CDR3 DNA follows: TGTGCCAGCAGTTACGAGGGCACCTCGAACACCGGGGAGCTGTTTTTT.